This note documents a single T cell receptor (beta chain) sequence. The PCR had 60 Vbeta and 13 Jbeta primers. Assay: immunoSEQ multiplex PCR; the TCRdb copy retains only in-frame clones and omits some. The table records approximately 120,000 clones, roughly 73% of them present only once. The data originate from a study of cytomegalovirus exposure and HLA in healthy donors. Germline CDR1 is MNHEY and CDR2 is SVGAGI. The V end was cut by 4 bases, the J end by 4 bases, with 14 bases between. The CDR3 has 14 residues. The specimen was PBMCs. The TCR sequence derives from a man aged 55 to 70 in good health and CMV-seropositive. The chain has TRBV6-5 and TRBJ2-7; the D is unclear. The DNA of the CDR3 is TGTGCCAGCAGTTCTCCGCGGCGTACTTACGAGCAGTACTTC. Protein: CASSSPRRTYEQYF.